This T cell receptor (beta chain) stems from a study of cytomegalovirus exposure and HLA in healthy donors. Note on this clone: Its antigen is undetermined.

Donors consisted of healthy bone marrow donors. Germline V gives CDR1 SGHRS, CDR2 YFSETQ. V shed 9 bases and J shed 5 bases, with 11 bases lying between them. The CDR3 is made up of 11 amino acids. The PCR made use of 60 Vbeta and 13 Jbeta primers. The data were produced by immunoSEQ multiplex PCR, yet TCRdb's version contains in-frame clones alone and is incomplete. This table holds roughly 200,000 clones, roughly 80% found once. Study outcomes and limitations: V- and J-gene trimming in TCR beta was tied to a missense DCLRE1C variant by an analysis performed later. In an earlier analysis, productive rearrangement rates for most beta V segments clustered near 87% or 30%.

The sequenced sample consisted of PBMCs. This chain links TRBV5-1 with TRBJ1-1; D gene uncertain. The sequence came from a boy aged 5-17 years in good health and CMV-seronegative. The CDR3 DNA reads TGCGCCACGAAGGAGGGAACTGAAGCTTTCTTT. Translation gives CATKEGTEAFF.